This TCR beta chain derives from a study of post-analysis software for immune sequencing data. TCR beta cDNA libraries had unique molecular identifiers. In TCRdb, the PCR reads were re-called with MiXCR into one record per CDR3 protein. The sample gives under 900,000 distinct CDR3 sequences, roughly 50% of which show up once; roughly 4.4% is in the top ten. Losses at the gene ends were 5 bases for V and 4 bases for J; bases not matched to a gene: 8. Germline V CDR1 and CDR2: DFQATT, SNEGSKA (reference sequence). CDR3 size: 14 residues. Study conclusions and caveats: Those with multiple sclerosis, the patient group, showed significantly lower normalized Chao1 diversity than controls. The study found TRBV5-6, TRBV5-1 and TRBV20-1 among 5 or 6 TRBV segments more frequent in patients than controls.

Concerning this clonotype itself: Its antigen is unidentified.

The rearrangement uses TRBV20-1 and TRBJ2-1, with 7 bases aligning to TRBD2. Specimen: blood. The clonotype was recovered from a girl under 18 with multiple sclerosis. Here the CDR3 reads CSAALWGGYNEQFF. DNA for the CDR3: TGCAGTGCTGCCTTGTGGGGGGGATACAATGAGCAGTTCTTC.